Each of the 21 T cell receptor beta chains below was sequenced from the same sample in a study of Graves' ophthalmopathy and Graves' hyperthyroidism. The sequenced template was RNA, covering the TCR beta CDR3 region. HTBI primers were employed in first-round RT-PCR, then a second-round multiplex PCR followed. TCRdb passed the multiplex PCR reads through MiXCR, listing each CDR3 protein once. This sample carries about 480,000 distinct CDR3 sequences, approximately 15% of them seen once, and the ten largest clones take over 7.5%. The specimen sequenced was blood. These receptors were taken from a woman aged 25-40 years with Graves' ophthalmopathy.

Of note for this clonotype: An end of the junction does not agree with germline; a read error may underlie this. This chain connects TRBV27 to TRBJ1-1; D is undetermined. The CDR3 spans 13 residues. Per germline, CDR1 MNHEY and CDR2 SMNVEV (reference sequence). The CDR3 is CASSRGPNTEACF. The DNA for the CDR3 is TGTGCCAGCAGCCGGGGTCCGAACACTGAAGCTTGCTTT.

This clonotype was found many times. The CDR3 region has the DNA TGTGCCAGCAGTCCACCCGGGACAGATCAAGAGACCCAGTACTTC. Its protein product is CASSPPGTDQETQYF. The chain has TRBV12-3 or TRBV12-4 and TRBJ2-5, with 7 bases lining up with TRBD1. The CDR3 is made up of 15 amino acids. Germline trimming cut 5 bases from V and 2 bases from J; bases unmatched to any gene: 8.

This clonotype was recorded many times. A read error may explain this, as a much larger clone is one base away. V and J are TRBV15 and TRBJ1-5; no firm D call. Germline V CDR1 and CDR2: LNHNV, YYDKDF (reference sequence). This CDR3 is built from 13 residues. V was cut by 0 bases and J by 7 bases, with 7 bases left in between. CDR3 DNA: TGTGCCACCAGCAGAGATCTGAAGCAGCCCCAGCATTTT. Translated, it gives CATSRDLKQPQHF. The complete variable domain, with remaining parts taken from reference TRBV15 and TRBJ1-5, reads DAMVIQNPRYQVTQFGKPVTLSCSQTLNHNVMYWYQQKSSQAPKLLFHYYDKDFNNEADTPDNFQSRRPNTSFCFLDIRSPGLGDTAMYLCATSRDLKQPQHFGDGTRLSIL.

The CDR3 protein is CASSFGGVAQPQHF. The CDR3 DNA is TGTGCCAGCAGTTTCGGCGGGGTGGCTCAGCCCCAGCATTTT. This chain uses TRBV12-3 or TRBV12-4 with TRBJ1-5, with no clear D. This CDR3 is 14 amino acids long. Trimming pared 3 bases from V and 6 bases from J, leaving 12 bases between.

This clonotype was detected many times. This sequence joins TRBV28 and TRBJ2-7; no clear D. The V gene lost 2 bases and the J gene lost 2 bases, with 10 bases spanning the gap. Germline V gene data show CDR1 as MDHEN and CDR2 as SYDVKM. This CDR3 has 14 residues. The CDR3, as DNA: TGTGCCAGCAGTTTAACGGTACCCCCCTACGAGCAGTACTTC. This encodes CASSLTVPPYEQYF.

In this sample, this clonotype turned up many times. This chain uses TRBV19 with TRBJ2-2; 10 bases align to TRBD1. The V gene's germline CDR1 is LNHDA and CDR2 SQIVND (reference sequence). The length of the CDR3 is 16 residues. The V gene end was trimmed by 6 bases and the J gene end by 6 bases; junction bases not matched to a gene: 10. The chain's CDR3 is CASRRTGGYGAGELFF. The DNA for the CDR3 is TGTGCCAGTAGAAGGACAGGGGGTTATGGAGCCGGGGAGCTGTTTTTT.

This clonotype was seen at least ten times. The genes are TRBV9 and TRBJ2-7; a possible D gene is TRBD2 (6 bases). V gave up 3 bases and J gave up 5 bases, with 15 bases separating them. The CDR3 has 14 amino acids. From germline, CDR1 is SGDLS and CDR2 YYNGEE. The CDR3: CASSGGGWPDEQYF. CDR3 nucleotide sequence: TGTGCCAGCAGCGGTGGGGGGTGGCCCGACGAGCAGTACTTC. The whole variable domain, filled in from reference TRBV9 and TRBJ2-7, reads DSGVTQTPKHLITATGQRVTLRCSPRSGDLSVYWYQQSLDQGLQFLIQYYNGEERAKGNILERFSAQQFPDLHSELNLSSLELGDSALYFCASSGGGWPDEQYFGPGTRLTVT.

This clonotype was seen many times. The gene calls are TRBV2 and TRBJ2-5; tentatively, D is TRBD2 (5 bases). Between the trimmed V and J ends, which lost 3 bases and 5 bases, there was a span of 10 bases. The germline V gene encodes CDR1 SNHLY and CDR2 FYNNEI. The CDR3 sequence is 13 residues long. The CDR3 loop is CASSEGRGETQYF. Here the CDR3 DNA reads TGTGCCAGCAGTGAGGGCCGCGGGGAGACCCAGTACTTC.

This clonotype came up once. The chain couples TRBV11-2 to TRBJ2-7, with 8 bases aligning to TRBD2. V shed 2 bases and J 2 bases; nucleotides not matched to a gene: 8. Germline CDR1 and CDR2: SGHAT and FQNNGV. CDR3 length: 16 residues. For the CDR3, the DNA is TGTGCCAGCAGCTTACCTAGCGGGTTTCTGACCTACGAGCAGTACTTC. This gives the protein CASSLPSGFLTYEQYF.

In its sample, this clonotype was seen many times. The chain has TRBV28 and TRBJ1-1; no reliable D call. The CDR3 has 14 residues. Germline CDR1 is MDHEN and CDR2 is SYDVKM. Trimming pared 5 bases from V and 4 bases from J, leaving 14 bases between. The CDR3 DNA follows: TGTGCCAGCAGTCCCCGGCCCCGGGTCACTGAAGCTTTCTTT. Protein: CASSPRPRVTEAFF.

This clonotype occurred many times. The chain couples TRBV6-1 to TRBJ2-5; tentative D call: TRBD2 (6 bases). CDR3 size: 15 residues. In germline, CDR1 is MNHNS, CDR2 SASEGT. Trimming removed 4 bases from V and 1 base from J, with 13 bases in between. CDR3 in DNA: TGTGCCAGCAGTGTCACCCGGGACTCCCAAGAGACCCAGTACTTC. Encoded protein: CASSVTRDSQETQYF.

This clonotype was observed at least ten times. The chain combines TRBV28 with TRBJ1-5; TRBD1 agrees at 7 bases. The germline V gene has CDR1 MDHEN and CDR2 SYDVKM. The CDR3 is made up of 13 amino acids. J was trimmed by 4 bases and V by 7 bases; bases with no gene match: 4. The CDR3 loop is CASNRGRNQPQHF. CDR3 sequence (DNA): TGTGCCAGCAACAGGGGCCGAAATCAGCCCCAGCATTTT.

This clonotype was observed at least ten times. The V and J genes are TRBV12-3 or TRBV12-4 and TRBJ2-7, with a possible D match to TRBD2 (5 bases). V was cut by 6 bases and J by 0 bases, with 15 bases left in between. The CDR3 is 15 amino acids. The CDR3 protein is CASSSIGVSSYEQYF. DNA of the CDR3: TGTGCCAGCAGCTCGATCGGGGTGAGCTCCTACGAGCAGTACTTC.

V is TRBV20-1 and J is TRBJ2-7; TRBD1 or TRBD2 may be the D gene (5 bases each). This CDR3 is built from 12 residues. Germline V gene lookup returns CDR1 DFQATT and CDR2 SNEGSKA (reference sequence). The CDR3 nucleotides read TGCAGGGTCCGAGGGGCAGGCTACGAGCAGTACTTC. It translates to CRVRGAGYEQYF.

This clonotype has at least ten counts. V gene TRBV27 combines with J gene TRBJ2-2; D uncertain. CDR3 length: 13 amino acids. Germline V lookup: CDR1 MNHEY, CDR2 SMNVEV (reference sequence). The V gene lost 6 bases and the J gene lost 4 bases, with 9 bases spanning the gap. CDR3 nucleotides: TGTGCCAGCAGCCTTGCACTCACCGGGGAGCTGTTTTTT. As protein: CASSLALTGELFF.

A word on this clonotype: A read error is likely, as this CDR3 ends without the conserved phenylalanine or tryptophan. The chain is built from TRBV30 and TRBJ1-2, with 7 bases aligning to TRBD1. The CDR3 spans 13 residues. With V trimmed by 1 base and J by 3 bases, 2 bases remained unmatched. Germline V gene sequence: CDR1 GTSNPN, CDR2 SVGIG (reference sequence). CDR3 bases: TGTGCCTGGAGTGGAGGGGGCCACTATGGCTACACCTAC. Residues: CAWSGGGHYGYTY.

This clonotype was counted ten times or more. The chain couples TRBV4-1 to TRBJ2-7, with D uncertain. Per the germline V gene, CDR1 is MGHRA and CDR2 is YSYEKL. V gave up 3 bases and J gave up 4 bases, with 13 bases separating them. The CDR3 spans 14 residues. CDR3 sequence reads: CASSQTVPGYEQYF. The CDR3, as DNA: TGCGCCAGCAGCCAGACTGTCCCCGGGTACGAGCAGTACTTC.

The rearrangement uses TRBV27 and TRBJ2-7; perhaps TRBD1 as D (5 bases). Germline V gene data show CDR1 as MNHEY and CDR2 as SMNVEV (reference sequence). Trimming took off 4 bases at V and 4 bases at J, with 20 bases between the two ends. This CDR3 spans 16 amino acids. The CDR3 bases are TGTGCCAGCAGTTCAACTACAGGTTTTCCCTCTTACGAGCAGTACTTC. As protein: CASSSTTGFPSYEQYF.

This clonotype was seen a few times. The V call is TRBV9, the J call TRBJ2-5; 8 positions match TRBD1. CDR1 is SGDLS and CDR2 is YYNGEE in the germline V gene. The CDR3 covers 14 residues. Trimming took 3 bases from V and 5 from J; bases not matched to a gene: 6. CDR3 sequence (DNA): TGTGCCAGCAGCGCACAGGGGGGCCAGGAGACCCAGTACTTC. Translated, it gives CASSAQGGQETQYF.

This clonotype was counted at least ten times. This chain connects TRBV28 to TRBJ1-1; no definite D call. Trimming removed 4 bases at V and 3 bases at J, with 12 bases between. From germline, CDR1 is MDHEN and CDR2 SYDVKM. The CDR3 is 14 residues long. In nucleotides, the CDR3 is TGTGCCAGCAGTTCACAACAGCGCCACACTGAAGCTTTCTTT. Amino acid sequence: CASSSQQRHTEAFF.

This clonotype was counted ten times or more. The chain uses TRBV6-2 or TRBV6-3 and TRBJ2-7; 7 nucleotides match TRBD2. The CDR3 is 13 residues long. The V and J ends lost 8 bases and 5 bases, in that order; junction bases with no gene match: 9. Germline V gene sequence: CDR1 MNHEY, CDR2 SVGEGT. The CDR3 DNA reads TGTGCCAGCGGACCTCCTAGCGGAAACGAGCAGTACTTC. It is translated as CASGPPSGNEQYF.